This is a list of T cell receptor beta chains from one sample in a study of identical twins. TCRdb recomputed calls from the 5' RACE reads with MiXCR, one row per CDR3 protein. The table shows around 680,000 distinct CDR3 sequences, with around 8.6% occurring only once. The same sample was also studied in work on yellow fever vaccine responses in identical twins.

The sample consisted of PBMCs. The source of these receptors is a woman in her late teens or twenties in good health. Each CDR3 is given with its conserved first and last residue. The D gene is left open where the match is weak. Clone size is given for some rows only: seen once, a few or many times, or a class if the clone is expanded.

clone_size	d_call	v_call	j_call	cdr3_aa	cdr3_nt
few	TRBD2	TRBV10-3	TRBJ2-3	CAISEFLSGSTDTQYF	TGTGCCATCAGTGAGTTTCTTAGCGGGAGCACAGATACGCAGTATTTT
few	.	TRBV4-3	TRBJ2-3	CASSQDSEGWTDTQYF	TGCGCCAGCAGCCAAGATTCCGAGGGTTGGACAGATACGCAGTATTTT
.	.	TRBV6-2/TRBV6-3	TRBJ2-5	CASRRLRDMEAQETQYF	TGTGCCAGCAGACGACTCCGGGACATGGAAGCCCAAGAGACCCAGTACTTC
few	TRBD2	TRBV15	TRBJ2-1	CATSRDLAGGLFQQFF	TGTGCCACCAGCAGAGATTTAGCGGGGGGGCTTTTTCAGCAGTTCTTC
.	.	TRBV11-2	TRBJ2-7	CASSHVGNYEQYF	TGTGCCAGCAGCCACGTGGGGAATTACGAGCAGTACTTC
few	TRBD2	TRBV20-1	TRBJ2-5	CSARSRTSGERGGQYF	TGCAGTGCTAGATCCCGGACTAGCGGGGAACGGGGGGGCCAGTACTTC
.	TRBD1	TRBV18	TRBJ2-7	CASSGLDRDEQYF	TGTGCCAGCTCAGGATTGGACAGGGACGAGCAGTACTTC
.	.	TRBV27	TRBJ2-5	CASSLYSGGASIETQYF	TGTGCCAGCAGTTTATATTCTGGGGGGGCTTCCATTGAGACCCAGTACTTC
few	.	TRBV12-3/TRBV12-4	TRBJ2-3	CASSLFRGAKGADTQYF	TGTGCCAGCAGTTTATTTCGCGGGGCCAAGGGGGCAGATACGCAGTATTTT
.	.	TRBV7-9	TRBJ2-7	CASSLGPPSYEQYF	TGTGCCAGCAGCTTAGGGCCCCCTTCCTACGAGCAGTACTTC
many	TRBD2	TRBV5-1	TRBJ2-5	CASSFPSGGGETQYF	TGCGCCAGCAGCTTTCCTAGCGGGGGCGGAGAGACCCAGTACTTC
few	.	TRBV19	TRBJ1-1	CASSIGPKNTEAFF	TGTGCCAGTAGTATAGGACCGAAGAACACTGAAGCTTTCTTT
few	.	TRBV27	TRBJ2-5	CASSLTGLTETQYF	TGTGCCAGCAGTTTGACCGGACTGACGGAGACCCAGTACTTC
many	.	TRBV20-1	TRBJ1-2	CSASGAYGYTF	TGCAGTGCTAGTGGCGCCTATGGCTACACCTTC
.	TRBD1	TRBV6-2/TRBV6-3	TRBJ1-5	CASSRTGQNQPQHF	TGTGCCAGCAGCCGGACAGGCCAGAATCAGCCCCAGCATTTT
many	.	TRBV4-3	TRBJ2-3	CASSQGGSFTDTQYF	TGCGCCAGCAGCCAAGGTGGTAGCTTCACAGATACGCAGTATTTT
.	.	TRBV5-1	TRBJ2-3	CASSPAGHSTDTQYF	TGCGCCAGCAGCCCCGCGGGCCATAGCACAGATACGCAGTATTTT
.	TRBD2	TRBV5-1	TRBJ2-1	CASSLGGLAGPNEQFF	TGCGCCAGCAGCTTAGGAGGGCTAGCGGGACCCAATGAGCAGTTCTTC
.	.	TRBV5-1	TRBJ1-4	CASSEPAGLNEKLFF	TGCGCCAGCAGCGAGCCGGCAGGGCTTAATGAAAAACTGTTTTTT
.	.	TRBV12-5	TRBJ2-2	CASGSLSGELFF	TGTGCTAGTGGTTCGCTTTCCGGGGAGCTGTTTTTT
few	TRBD2	TRBV20-1	TRBJ2-7	CSALASSGGAKHEQYF	TGCAGTGCTCTTGCATCTAGCGGGGGGGCTAAGCACGAGCAGTACTTC
.	TRBD2	TRBV12-3/TRBV12-4	TRBJ2-1	CASTPKTSGHNEQFF	TGTGCCAGCACCCCGAAGACTAGCGGACACAATGAGCAGTTCTTC
few	.	TRBV4-1	TRBJ2-7	CASSHRVSAYEQYF	TGCGCCAGCAGCCACAGAGTCTCAGCCTACGAGCAGTACTTC
.	.	TRBV28	TRBJ2-3	CASRGTLATQYF	TGTGCCAGCAGGGGGACTCTTGCTACGCAGTATTTT
few	.	TRBV3-1	TRBJ1-4	CASSQDLGAWVFF	TGTGCCAGCAGCCAAGATCTGGGGGCGTGGGTGTTTTTT
many	TRBD2	TRBV5-1	TRBJ2-5	CASSALAGEQETQYF	TGCGCCAGCAGCGCACTAGCGGGGGAGCAAGAGACCCAGTACTTC
.	.	TRBV6-2/TRBV6-3	TRBJ2-4	CASSYTGSSNIQYF	TGTGCCAGCAGTTACACCGGGAGTAGCAACATTCAGTACTTC
many	TRBD2	TRBV20-1	TRBJ2-3	CSASGLAGGPTDTQYF	TGCAGTGCTAGCGGACTAGCGGGAGGGCCCACAGATACGCAGTATTTT
.	TRBD2	TRBV20-1	TRBJ2-7	CSASGQRGGFYEQYF	TGCAGTGCTAGCGGGCAGCGGGGGGGTTTCTACGAGCAGTACTTC
.	.	TRBV7-9	TRBJ1-1	CASSYQQGNTEAFF	TGTGCCAGCAGCTATCAACAGGGGAACACTGAAGCTTTCTTT
.	TRBD1	TRBV20-1	TRBJ1-1	CSATRTGDQAFF	TGCAGTGCAACTCGGACAGGGGACCAAGCTTTCTTT
.	TRBD2	TRBV11-2	TRBJ2-5	CASSLVGTSGRRGGETQYF	TGTGCCAGCAGCTTGGTAGGGACTAGCGGGAGAAGGGGAGGAGAGACCCAGTACTTC
.	.	TRBV5-6	TRBJ2-4	CASSLDLAHRAKNIQYF	TGTGCCAGCAGCTTGGATCTCGCTCATCGGGCCAAAAACATTCAGTACTTC
few	TRBD2	TRBV6-2/TRBV6-3	TRBJ2-3	CASSYSPREVGDTQYF	TGTGCCAGCAGTTACTCACCGCGGGAGGTAGGAGATACGCAGTATTTT
few	TRBD1	TRBV29-1	TRBJ2-7	CSVEEDRAKYEQYF	TGCAGCGTTGAAGAGGACAGGGCTAAATACGAGCAGTACTTC
few	TRBD1	TRBV6-1	TRBJ2-5	CASSKRQGASGKYF	TGTGCCAGCAGTAAGAGACAGGGGGCGTCTGGGAAGTACTTC
.	.	TRBV5-4	TRBJ1-3	CASRILEGNTIYF	TGTGCCAGCCGTATCCTCGAAGGAAACACCATATATTTT
.	.	TRBV7-9	TRBJ1-2	CASSREGGPRYGYTF	TGTGCCAGCAGCCGCGAGGGCGGACCACGCTATGGCTACACCTTC
many	TRBD2	TRBV20-1	TRBJ2-5	CSAPGLAGGETQYF	TGCAGTGCCCCTGGGCTAGCGGGGGGAGAGACCCAGTACTTC
many	TRBD2	TRBV11-2	TRBJ2-7	CASSRTSGSVSSYEQYF	TGTGCCAGCAGCCGGACTAGCGGGAGCGTAAGCTCCTACGAGCAGTACTTC
few	.	TRBV9	TRBJ2-2	CASSVSRGETGNTGELFF	TGTGCCAGCAGCGTAAGTCGAGGGGAGACAGGGAACACCGGGGAGCTGTTTTTT
few	TRBD2	TRBV11-2	TRBJ2-7	CASSNYWSGTSGRAAGEQYF	TGTGCCAGCAGTAATTACTGGTCCGGGACTAGCGGGAGGGCAGCGGGGGAGCAGTACTTC
few	TRBD2	TRBV6-1	TRBJ2-1	CASSQSGVPFVDEQFF	TGTGCCAGCAGCCAGAGCGGGGTTCCCTTTGTGGATGAGCAGTTCTTC
.	.	TRBV27	TRBJ1-1	CASSFSRGSTEAFF	TGTGCCAGCAGTTTCTCCAGGGGTTCGACTGAAGCTTTCTTT
once	TRBD1	TRBV4-1	TRBJ2-2	CASSQTGGDTGELFF	TGCGCCAGCAGCCAGACAGGGGGTGATACCGGGGAGCTGTTTTTT
few	.	TRBV4-2	TRBJ2-5	CASSQEPGASGVNQETQYF	TGTGCCAGCAGCCAAGAACCAGGGGCGAGCGGAGTAAACCAAGAGACCCAGTACTTC
once	TRBD2	TRBV12-3/TRBV12-4	TRBJ2-1	CTCSSPRSSGGAYNEQFF	TGTACCTGCAGTTCCCCGCGTTCTAGCGGGGGGGCCTACAATGAGCAGTTCTTC
.	TRBD1	TRBV6-1	TRBJ2-1	CASSLPGQGNNEQFF	TGTGCCAGCAGCCTCCCGGGACAGGGAAACAATGAGCAGTTCTTC
.	.	TRBV20-1	TRBJ1-1	CSANNPSEGNTEAFF	TGCAGTGCTAACAACCCGAGCGAAGGGAACACTGAAGCTTTCTTT
few	.	TRBV7-8	TRBJ2-3	CASSFRRIRRGDTQYF	TGTGCCAGCAGCTTCCGAAGAATTCGAAGGGGGGATACGCAGTATTTT
many	TRBD2	TRBV4-2	TRBJ2-3	CASSQVSGLAATDTQYF	TGCGCCAGCAGCCAAGTGTCTGGGCTAGCGGCCACAGATACGCAGTATTTT
.	TRBD1	TRBV28	TRBJ1-6	CASSLGQGASPLHF	TGTGCCAGCAGTTTGGGACAGGGGGCTTCACCCCTCCACTTT
few	.	TRBV20-1	TRBJ1-1	CSARGVESLNTEAFF	TGCAGTGCCAGAGGCGTTGAGAGTTTGAACACTGAAGCTTTCTTT
few	TRBD1	TRBV7-9	TRBJ2-1	CASRLAGTGLSYNEQFF	TGTGCCAGCAGATTAGCAGGGACAGGACTCTCCTACAATGAGCAGTTCTTC
.	.	TRBV6-1	TRBJ2-2	CAIQASGVSNTGELFF	TGTGCCATCCAAGCTTCAGGGGTATCGAACACCGGGGAGCTGTTTTTT
.	.	TRBV5-1	TRBJ1-1	CASSLDGGGDRKNTEAFF	TGCGCCAGCAGCTTGGACGGGGGGGGCGACAGAAAGAACACTGAAGCTTTCTTT
many	TRBD1	TRBV7-9	TRBJ2-7	CASTYRGLYEQYF	TGTGCCAGCACCTACAGGGGTCTCTACGAGCAGTACTTC